These 32 T cell receptor beta chains came from one sample sequenced in a study of T cell repertoires in cytomegalovirus infection. TCRdb itself ran the reads through MiXCR, one entry per CDR3 protein. The profile shows fewer than 650,000 distinct CDR3 sequences, 40% of them singletons. Their specific antigens are unknown. The specimen comprised cultured PBMCs, sampled from culture after CMV antigen stimulation. These receptors came from a human donor in good health (CMV status not recorded). Some clones in this sample may be carry-over from other donors' samples.

The J gene is TRBJ2-3, the V gene TRBV6-5, with D unclear. This CDR3 has 13 residues. Trimming cost V 5 bases and J 5 bases, with 11 bases left between them. The germline V gene has CDR1 MNHEY and CDR2 SVGAGI. The CDR3: CASSPFFEDTQYF. The CDR3 DNA reads as TGTGCCAGCAGTCCCTTCTTCGAAGATACGCAGTATTTT.

The chain couples TRBV6-1 to TRBJ1-1; no definite D call. Trimming took 4 bases from V and 3 from J, leaving 9 bases between them. The CDR3 has 13 residues. Germline CDR1 is MNHNS and CDR2 is SASEGT. CDR3: CASSGERDTEAFF. The CDR3 nucleotides are TGTGCCAGCAGTGGAGAGAGGGACACTGAAGCTTTCTTT.

This rearrangement joins TRBV6-6 to TRBJ2-6, with D hard to call. CDR1 and CDR2 from the germline V gene are MNHNY and SVGAGI (reference sequence). The CDR3 extends over 16 amino acids. The V and J ends lost 0 bases and 0 bases respectively, with 6 bases between them. CDR3 region: CASSYSFSSGANVLTF. The CDR3 DNA reads as TGTGCCAGCAGTTACTCATTTAGCTCTGGGGCCAACGTCCTGACTTTC.

This clonotype showed up just a few times. J is TRBJ2-6 and V is TRBV4-3; D is uncertain. Trimming cost V 0 bases and J 2 bases, with 17 bases left between them. CDR1 LGHNA and CDR2 YSLEER come from the germline V gene. This CDR3 has 19 amino acids. DNA for the CDR3: TGCGCCAGCAGCCAAGAATCGGTTCTGCTTACCGCTGGGGCCAACGTCCTGACTTTC. Its protein is CASSQESVLLTAGANVLTF.

This rearrangement joins TRBV7-2 to TRBJ2-2; no definite D call. The CDR3 is 11 residues long. Trimming shortened V by 6 bases and J by 7 bases, and 6 bases separated the two germline ends. Germline loops: CDR1 SGHTA, CDR2 FQGNSA. Here the CDR3 reads CASRFGGELFF. Written as DNA, the CDR3 is TGTGCCAGCAGGTTTGGCGGGGAGCTGTTTTTT.

This clonotype was counted only a few times. The genes are TRBV7-2 and TRBJ2-7, with D uncertain. Germline loops: CDR1 SGHTA, CDR2 FQGNSA. CDR3 length: 14 amino acids. V lost 4 bases, J lost 4 bases, and 14 bases lay in between. The CDR3 region has the DNA TGTGCCAGCAGCTCGTCCGGGTCCACGTACGAGCAGTACTTC. Its translation: CASSSSGSTYEQYF.

This clonotype came up many times. The chain's CDR3 is CASNPAPSYNEQFF. The CDR3 coding sequence is TGTGCCAGCAACCCCGCTCCCTCCTACAATGAGCAGTTCTTC. The rearrangement uses TRBV7-2 and TRBJ2-1; D not certain. Trimming removed 7 bases from V and 0 bases from J, with 10 bases in between. The CDR3 runs to 14 residues. The germline V gene encodes CDR1 SGHTA and CDR2 FQGNSA.

This chain joins TRBV7-9 and TRBJ2-5, with D possibly matching TRBD1 (6 bases). The CDR3 is 16 amino acids. Trimming left V 4 bases short and J 2 bases short, with 17 bases between. Germline CDR1 is SEHNR and CDR2 is FQNEAQ (reference sequence). The chain's CDR3 is CASSSGQTSLQETQYF. CDR3 in DNA: TGTGCCAGCAGCTCCGGACAGACAAGCCTGCAAGAGACCCAGTACTTC.

V is TRBV7-2 and J is TRBJ2-1, with D maybe TRBD2 (6 bases). Germline V CDR1 and CDR2: SGHTA, FQGNSA. The CDR3 consists of 16 residues. Trimming removed 0 bases from V and 6 bases from J, with 15 bases in between. CDR3 nucleotides: TGTGCCAGCAGCTTAGCGGGACTCCTTGCCCCCAATGAGCAGTTCTTC. Its translation is CASSLAGLLAPNEQFF.

The chain couples TRBV27 to TRBJ2-4; D is unclear. The CDR3 is made up of 13 amino acids. V was shortened by 3 bases and J by 9 bases, with 12 bases between the two germline ends. Germline V gene lookup returns CDR1 MNHEY and CDR2 SMNVEV (reference sequence). CDR3 protein: CASSFRLEAIQYF. The DNA of the CDR3 is TGTGCCAGCAGTTTTCGGCTAGAGGCCATTCAGTACTTC.

The V gene is TRBV6-6, the J gene TRBJ2-3; the D gene is possibly TRBD2 (6 bases). The CDR3 has 15 residues. Trimming cost V 5 bases and J 6 bases, with 18 bases left between them. Germline values: CDR1 MNHNY, CDR2 SVGAGI (reference sequence). The CDR3: CASSMRDAVTDTQYF. In DNA form, the CDR3 reads TGTGCCAGCAGTATGCGGGACGCCGTGACTGATACGCAGTATTTT.

This clonotype was detected a few times. V usage is TRBV7-8 and J usage is TRBJ2-5; the D is unclear. There are 15 residues in the CDR3. From germline, CDR1 is SGHVS and CDR2 FQNEAQ. The V gene lost 7 bases and the J gene lost 4 bases, with 19 bases spanning the gap. The CDR3: CASTRGRSWGETQYF. The CDR3 nucleotides are TGTGCCAGCACCCGAGGCAGGTCTTGGGGAGAGACCCAGTACTTC.

The chain uses TRBV20-1 and TRBJ2-2; 8 bases agree with TRBD2. This CDR3 has 18 amino acids. Germline-derived CDR1 and CDR2 are DFQATT and SNEGSKA (reference sequence). Unmatched junction bases numbered 17, after V lost 2 bases and J lost 6 bases. CDR3 bases: TGCAGTGCTAGACCCCCCCTCGGGAGGGCCTCGAGTGCCGGGGAGCTGTTTTTT. Amino acids: CSARPPLGRASSAGELFF.

This clonotype was counted a few times. The J gene is TRBJ1-2, the V gene TRBV7-2, with unresolved D. With 1 base removed from V and 1 base from J, the gap between germline ends came to 10 bases. This CDR3 has 15 residues. Germline V lookup: CDR1 SGHTA, CDR2 FQGNSA. This CDR3 reads CASSLEGKGNYGYTF. CDR3 in DNA: TGTGCCAGCAGCTTAGAGGGCAAGGGTAACTATGGCTACACCTTC.

This clonotype showed up many times. This sequence joins TRBV7-2 and TRBJ2-7; 9 bases align to TRBD2. Germline CDR1 and CDR2: SGHTA and FQGNSA. Trimming at V came to 4 bases and at J to 6 bases, leaving 16 bases not matched to a gene. This CDR3 is 17 amino acids long. The CDR3 DNA follows: TGTGCCAGCAGCTCACACCCTAGTGGCGGGAGGGCTCGCGAGCAGTACTTC. It specifies CASSSHPSGGRAREQYF.

Only a few counts were recorded for this clonotype. This sequence joins TRBV7-9 and TRBJ1-2; D perhaps matches TRBD1 (5 bases). The CDR3 runs 14 residues. Germline assignment: CDR1 SEHNR and CDR2 FQNEAQ (reference sequence). Trimming removed 1 base at V and 7 bases at J, with 13 bases between. In DNA form, the CDR3 reads TGTGCCAGCAGCTTAGGACAGAGGAGGATTGGCTACACCTTC. Encoded protein: CASSLGQRRIGYTF. Full variable domain (rest looked up from reference TRBV7-9 and TRBJ1-2): DTGVSQNPRHKITKRGQNVTFRCDPISEHNRLYWYRQTLGQGPEFLTYFQNEAQLEKSRLLSDRFSAERPKGSFSTLEIQRTEQGDSAMYLCASSLGQRRIGYTFGSGTRLTVV.

This chain links TRBV4-1 with TRBJ1-1; D remains unclear. Germline loops: CDR1 MGHRA, CDR2 YSYEKL. The ends were cut back, 3 bases at V and 6 bases at J, with 17 bases in the middle. CDR3 size: 15 residues. In DNA, the CDR3 is TGCGCCAGCAGCCAGGTCGGAGGTGGATCGCCTGAAGCTTTCTTT. Translated: CASSQVGGGSPEAFF.

The V and J genes are TRBV28 and TRBJ2-1, with a weak D call TRBD2 (6 bases). V shed 6 bases and J shed 5 bases, with 23 bases lying between them. Looked up from germline, CDR1 is MDHEN and CDR2 is SYDVKM. CDR3 size: 17 residues. CDR3 protein: CASSPPGRGVGDNEQFF. In nucleotides, the CDR3 is TGTGCCAGCAGCCCCCCCGGGCGCGGGGTCGGGGACAATGAGCAGTTCTTC.

This clonotype was counted only a few times. The rearrangement joins TRBV7-8 to TRBJ2-1; D ambiguous. This CDR3 has 15 residues. Deletions cut 5 bases from V and 2 bases from J, with 13 bases between. Looked up from germline, CDR1 is SGHVS and CDR2 is FQNEAQ. The DNA for the CDR3 is TGTGCCAGCAGCCTAGGACCGATAACCTACAATGAGCAGTTCTTC. Translated, it gives CASSLGPITYNEQFF. Drawing the rest from reference TRBV7-8 and TRBJ2-1, the complete variable domain is GAGVSQSPRYKVAKRGQDVALRCDPISGHVSLFWYQQALGQGPEFLTYFQNEAQLDKSGLPSDRFFAERPEGSVSTLKIQRTQQEDSAVYLCASSLGPITYNEQFFGPGTRLTVL.

The chain uses TRBV28 and TRBJ2-7; 10 bases align to TRBD2. Germline CDR1 is MDHEN and CDR2 is SYDVKM. V was pared by 2 bases and J by 13 bases, with 5 bases of the junction left unmatched. The CDR3 covers 12 residues. CDR3 protein: CASSLRTSGQYF. The CDR3 DNA follows: TGTGCCAGCAGTTTACGGACTAGCGGCCAATACTTC.

The chain recombines TRBV5-6 with TRBJ2-5, with TRBD2 matching 12 bases. CDR3 length: 16 residues. The germline V gene encodes CDR1 SGHDT and CDR2 YYEEEE. V gave up 0 bases and J gave up 7 bases; unmatched junction bases: 7. As DNA, the CDR3 is TGTGCCAGCAGCTTGGGACTAGCGGGAGTTATCGGGACCCAGTACTTC. This codes for CASSLGLAGVIGTQYF.

The chain combines TRBV20-1 with TRBJ2-3, with TRBD2 as a possible D gene (5 bases). This CDR3 has 12 residues. The germline V and J ends were trimmed by 6 bases and 6 bases, with 13 bases remaining between them. Germline lookup yields CDR1 DFQATT and CDR2 SNEGSKA (reference sequence). CDR3: CSAETPGDTQYF. The CDR3 DNA follows: TGCAGTGCCGAAACCCCGGGGGATACGCAGTATTTT.

The CDR3 nucleotides are TGCGCCAGCAGAGAGGGAGAAGACAATGAGCAGTTCTTC. Its translation is CASREGEDNEQFF. The chain has TRBV5-1 and TRBJ2-1; maybe TRBD2 (5 bases). The V end was cut by 5 bases, the J end by 5 bases, with 11 bases between. Germline loops: CDR1 SGHRS, CDR2 YFSETQ. This CDR3 contains 13 residues. The whole variable domain, filled in from reference TRBV5-1 and TRBJ2-1, reads KAGVTQTPRYLIKTRGQQVTLSCSPISGHRSVSWYQQTPGQGLQFLFEYFSETQRNKGNFPGRFSGRQFSNSRSEMNVSTLELGDSALYLCASREGEDNEQFFGPGTRLTVL.

This clonotype was seen a single time. The rearrangement joins TRBV27 to TRBJ2-1, with D perhaps matching TRBD1 (5 bases). The germline V and J ends were trimmed by 8 bases and 3 bases, with 20 bases remaining between them. Germline V CDR1 and CDR2: MNHEY, SMNVEV (reference sequence). The length of the CDR3 is 16 residues. CDR3 in DNA: TGTGCCAGCCACCCAGGTCAGGGAAGGATCTACAATGAGCAGTTCTTC. This translates into CASHPGQGRIYNEQFF.

The rearrangement links TRBV4-3 to TRBJ1-2, with D possibly matching TRBD1 (5 bases). The CDR3 is 16 residues long. Trimming took 1 base from V and 4 from J, leaving 16 bases between them. Germline-derived CDR1 and CDR2 are LGHNA and YSLEER. In DNA, the CDR3 is TGCGCCAGCAGCCAAGCCCGGACAATGGGATTCTATGGCTACACCTTC. Translation gives CASSQARTMGFYGYTF.

This sequence joins TRBV4-1 and TRBJ1-4; the D gene is possibly TRBD1 (5 bases). The CDR3 extends over 13 amino acids. Trimming pared 1 base from V and 7 bases from J, leaving 7 bases between. Germline lookup yields CDR1 MGHRA and CDR2 YSYEKL. The CDR3 reads CASSQGQLEKLFF. As DNA, the CDR3 is TGCGCCAGCAGCCAAGGACAGCTTGAAAAACTGTTTTTT.

In this sample, this clonotype turned up a few times. V and J are TRBV6-1 and TRBJ2-1; 13 bases are shared with TRBD2. The junction had 4 bases not matched to a gene; V was cut back by 6 bases and J by 2 bases. This CDR3 region has 16 residues. CDR1 is MNHNS, CDR2 SASEGT, per germline. The chain's CDR3 is CASRLGLAGAYNEQFF. CDR3 DNA: TGTGCCAGCAGACTAGGACTAGCGGGGGCCTACAATGAGCAGTTCTTC.

V gene TRBV20-1 combines with J gene TRBJ1-5, with D maybe TRBD1 (5 bases). V lost 4 bases and J 2 bases, leaving 12 bases between the germline ends. Germline V gives CDR1 DFQATT, CDR2 SNEGSKA (reference sequence). This CDR3 spans 14 amino acids. The CDR3 is CSATGTGGNQPQHF. The CDR3 DNA reads TGCAGTGCTACCGGGACGGGGGGCAATCAGCCCCAGCATTTT.

The CDR3 reads CASSRVVAGALQETQYF. The CDR3 DNA reads TGTGCCAGTAGTAGGGTGGTGGCGGGAGCTCTACAAGAGACCCAGTACTTC. The chain joins TRBV19 to TRBJ2-5; TRBD2 matches at 7 bases. This CDR3 region has 17 residues. The germline V gene has CDR1 LNHDA and CDR2 SQIVND (reference sequence). The V and J ends lost 4 bases and 2 bases, in that order; junction bases with no gene match: 13.

V and J are TRBV7-9 and TRBJ2-3; D possibly uses TRBD1 or TRBD2 (5 bases each). V shed 4 bases and J shed 4 bases, with 12 bases lying between them. The length of the CDR3 is 14 residues. Germline CDR1 reads SEHNR; CDR2 reads FQNEAQ (reference sequence). CDR3 DNA sequence: TGTGCCAGCAGCTCACGAGGGGTTCCAGATACGCAGTATTTT. Residues: CASSSRGVPDTQYF.

This chain uses TRBV5-6 with TRBJ2-2, with D possibly TRBD1 on 6 matching bases. Per germline, CDR1 SGHDT and CDR2 YYEEEE. The germline V and J ends were trimmed by 0 bases and 6 bases, with 12 bases remaining between them. The CDR3 runs to 15 residues. The CDR3 loop is CASSLGTGYPGELFF. For the CDR3, the DNA is TGTGCCAGCAGCTTGGGTACAGGGTACCCCGGGGAGCTGTTTTTT.

The table lists this clonotype with a count of one. The CDR3 DNA is TGTGCCAGCACACAGATAGACTATGGCTACACCTTC. Protein product: CASTQIDYGYTF. The chain recombines TRBV11-3 with TRBJ1-2; D is ambiguous. Trimming removed 7 bases at V and 3 bases at J, with 9 bases between. Germline CDR1 SGHNT, CDR2 YENEEA. The CDR3 runs to 12 residues.